The 12 T cell receptor beta chains reported below all come from one sample, sequenced in a study of OX40 agonist ivuxolimab in advanced cancers. Produced via immunoSEQ multiplex PCR; TCRdb's table is partial and in-frame only. This table has 45,000 to 75,000 clones, roughly 77% appearing once. The sample consisted of CD4+ or CD8+ T cells sorted from blood, taken in a trial of the OX40 agonist ivuxolimab. The receptors originated from an adult with an advanced solid tumor such as melanoma, head and neck, liver or kidney cancer.

The chain links TRBV19 to TRBJ2-5, with D tentatively TRBD1 (6 bases). The CDR3 runs 13 residues. V lost 3 bases to trimming and J lost 5 bases, with 10 bases between them. The germline V gene encodes CDR1 LNHDA and CDR2 SQIVND (reference sequence). This chain's CDR3 is CASSMRTGETQYF. The CDR3 DNA is TGTGCCAGTAGTATGAGAACAGGGGAGACCCAGTACTTC. Combining the CDR3 with reference TRBV19 and TRBJ2-5 gives the whole variable domain DGGITQSPKYLFRKEGQNVTLSCEQNLNHDAMYWYRQDPGQGLRLIYYSQIVNDFQKGDIAEGYSVSREKKESFPLTVTSAQKNPTAFYLCASSMRTGETQYFGPGTRLLVL.

The gene calls are TRBV7-6 and TRBJ2-2; D is undetermined. Trimming shortened V by 2 bases and J by 6 bases, and 10 bases separated the two germline ends. This CDR3 has 14 residues. Germline lookup yields CDR1 SGHVS and CDR2 FNYEAQ. The CDR3 is CASSLTLVSGELFF. The CDR3 DNA sequence: TGTGCCAGCAGCTTAACGCTAGTTTCCGGGGAGCTGTTTTTT. The full variable domain, its missing parts supplied by reference TRBV7-6 and TRBJ2-2, is GAGVSQSPRYKVTKRGQDVALRCDPISGHVSLYWYRQALGQGPEFLTYFNYEAQQDKSGLPNDRFSAERPEGSISTLTIQRTEQRDSAMYRCASSLTLVSGELFFGEGSRLTVL.

The chain is built from TRBV9 and TRBJ2-5, with TRBD2 matching over 13 bases. CDR3 size: 18 residues. Trimming took 3 bases from V and 2 from J; bases not matched to a gene: 10. The germline V gene encodes CDR1 SGDLS and CDR2 YYNGEE. CDR3 loop: CASSATSGGGPKQETQYF. CDR3 nucleotide sequence: TGTGCCAGCAGCGCAACTAGCGGGGGGGGCCCGAAGCAAGAGACCCAGTACTTC. Together with reference TRBV9 and TRBJ2-5, the CDR3 gives the full variable domain: DSGVTQTPKHLITATGQRVTLRCSPRSGDLSVYWYQQSLDQGLQFLIQYYNGEERAKGNILERFSAQQFPDLHSELNLSSLELGDSALYFCASSATSGGGPKQETQYFGPGTRLLVL.

In the case of this clone: At one end the junction does not follow the germline gene, possibly because of a read error. The rearrangement uses TRBV5-1 and TRBJ2-1, with 9 nucleotides matching TRBD2. CDR1 is SGHRS, CDR2 YFSETQ, per germline. This CDR3 region has 15 residues. The CDR3 DNA follows: TGTGCCAGCAGCCCGCTAGCGGGGTCCTACAATGAGCAGTTCTTC. This codes for CASSPLAGSYNEQFF. The full variable domain, in which reference TRBV5-1 and TRBJ2-1 provide the parts outside the CDR3, is KAGVTQTPRYLIKTRGQQVTLSCSPISGHRSVSWYQQTPGQGLQFLFEYFSETQRNKGNFPGRFSGRQFSNSRSEMNVSTLELGDSALYLCASSPLAGSYNEQFFGPGTRLTVL.

This chain uses TRBV28 with TRBJ1-5, with TRBD1 identical over 7 bases. The CDR3 extends over 16 amino acids. J lost 6 bases, V lost 8 bases, and 16 bases had no gene match. Germline V CDR1 and CDR2: MDHEN, SYDVKM. The CDR3 spells CASCRDSIGGGQPQHF. CDR3 in DNA: TGTGCCAGCTGCCGGGACAGTATCGGAGGGGGTCAGCCCCAGCATTTT. The variable domain in full, completed from reference TRBV28 and TRBJ1-5, reads DVKVTQSSRYLVKRTGEKVFLECVQDMDHENMFWYRQDPGLGLRLIYFSYDVKMKEKGDIPEGYSVSREKKERFSLILESASTNQTSMYLCASCRDSIGGGQPQHFGDGTRLSIL.

This chain uses TRBV11-2 with TRBJ2-7; the D gene is possibly TRBD1 (6 bases). V gave up 3 bases and J gave up 6 bases, with 12 bases separating them. This CDR3 is 13 amino acids long. From germline, CDR1 is SGHAT and CDR2 FQNNGV. CDR3 residues: CASSLIQGSEQYF. The CDR3 nucleotides read TGTGCCAGCAGCTTGATACAGGGCTCCGAGCAGTACTTC.

This chain connects TRBV10-3 to TRBJ1-1; D gene uncertain. CDR3 length: 13 amino acids. The V end was cut by 4 bases, the J end by 3 bases, with 9 bases between. Germline V gene data show CDR1 as ENHRY and CDR2 as SYGVKD. CDR3: CAISGNRDTEAFF. The CDR3 nucleotides are TGTGCCATCAGTGGAAACAGAGACACTGAAGCTTTCTTT.

The genes are TRBV27 and TRBJ2-3; tentative D call: TRBD2 (5 bases). This CDR3 comprises 19 residues. In germline, CDR1 is MNHEY, CDR2 SMNVEV (reference sequence). Trimming shortened V by 5 bases and J by 1 base, and 25 bases separated the two germline ends. The CDR3: CASSPPSGWQERGTDTQYF. CDR3 nucleotide sequence: TGTGCCAGCAGTCCCCCGTCGGGGTGGCAGGAAAGGGGCACAGATACGCAGTATTTT.

This chain uses TRBV5-1 with TRBJ2-1; 7 bases agree with TRBD2. The germline V gene has CDR1 SGHRS and CDR2 YFSETQ. The CDR3 loop spans 15 amino acids. The V and J ends lost 4 bases and 0 bases, in that order; junction bases with no gene match: 4. The CDR3 spells CASSTRTSSYNEQFF. The CDR3, as DNA: TGCGCCAGCAGCACCCGGACTAGCTCCTACAATGAGCAGTTCTTC.

This clone appeared once. The chain joins TRBV7-3 to TRBJ1-1, with D perhaps TRBD1 (6 bases). This CDR3 is built from 15 residues. Germline V gene lookup returns CDR1 SGHTA and CDR2 FQGTGA. V lost 5 bases and J lost 7, with 20 bases in between. CDR3 sequence (DNA): TGTGCCAGCAGCAAAAATGGGGGGGCGGCGGTTGAAGCTTTCTTT. It encodes CASSKNGGAAVEAFF. Combining the CDR3 with reference TRBV7-3 and TRBJ1-1 gives the whole variable domain GAGVSQTPSNKVTEKGKYVELRCDPISGHTALYWYRQSLGQGPEFLIYFQGTGAADDSGLPNDRFFAVRPEGSVSTLKIQRTERGDSAVYLCASSKNGGAAVEAFFGQGTRLTVV.

The chain joins TRBV15 to TRBJ1-1; D unresolved. Germline V gene lookup returns CDR1 LNHNV and CDR2 YYDKDF (reference sequence). Trimming shortened V by 4 bases and J by 4 bases, and 10 bases separated the two germline ends. The CDR3 length is 13 residues. This CDR3 is CATSTLRGTEAFF. In DNA form, the CDR3 reads TGTGCCACCAGCACCCTCAGAGGCACTGAAGCTTTCTTT.

This chain connects TRBV4-2 to TRBJ2-5; 7 bases agree with TRBD2. This CDR3 has 15 amino acids. CDR1 and CDR2 (germline): LGHNA, YNFKEQ. V gave up 1 base and J gave up 1 base; unmatched junction bases: 3. The CDR3 DNA reads as TGTGCCAGCAGCCAAGGCGGGGGAACCCAAGAGACCCAGTACTTC. This translates into CASSQGGGTQETQYF.